This TCR beta chain originates from a study of shared clonotypes between healthy human individuals. Study at large: Those who served as donors were a couple of women and three men between the ages of 18 and 49. Whole-study results and caveats: Among donors, sharing of clonotypes was expected to be affected by sequencing depth.

This clone occurred once. Its antigen is currently unknown. V lost 5 bases and J lost 0, with 12 bases in between. Germline CDR1 reads SGHRS; CDR2 reads YFSETQ. The CDR3 has 15 residues. Method: immunoSEQ multiplex PCR; TCRdb's copy keeps in-frame clones and lacks some. The data contain over a million clones, more than 65% of them seen just once; the ten biggest clones take up about 1.5%. Recent vaccinations or acute infections were absent in the healthy HIV-negative adult donors. This chain connects TRBV5-1 to TRBJ2-1, with a possible D match to TRBD1 (6 bases). The specimen was memory CD4+ T cells sorted from blood. The sample's subset: CD45RA-negative fraction. This clonotype was obtained from a man aged 18 to 35 in good health. The CDR3 DNA sequence: TGCGCCAGCAGATCCCAGGGGAGCTCCTACAATGAGCAGTTCTTC. As protein: CASRSQGSSYNEQFF.